The 8 T cell receptor beta chains presented below share a single source sample, sequenced in a study of blood T cell repertoires in COVID-19. Measured with immunoSEQ multiplex PCR; TCRdb has only the in-frame clones, and not every one. Here the sample spans some 300,000 clones, around nine tenths being singletons. Sequences were obtained from PBMCs or T cells enriched from blood (not recorded which). The receptors come from a woman aged 25 to 39 who had recovered from COVID-19.

This clone appeared a single time. V is TRBV7-2 and J is TRBJ2-1; 12 positions agree with TRBD2. The germline gives CDR1 SGHTA, CDR2 FQGNSA. The CDR3 loop spans 17 amino acids. V was pared by 1 base and J by 4 bases, with 5 bases of the junction left unmatched. CDR3 DNA: TGTGCCAGCAGCTTAGGAGGGACTAGCGGGCAGTACAATGAGCAGTTCTTC. It translates to CASSLGGTSGQYNEQFF.

The chain recombines TRBV28 with TRBJ2-7, with TRBD2 identical over 8 bases. CDR1 is MDHEN and CDR2 is SYDVKM in the germline V gene. J lost 0 bases, V lost 6 bases, and 4 bases had no gene match. The CDR3 extends over 14 amino acids. The CDR3, as DNA: TGTGCCAGCAGGAAAGCGGGAGTCTCCTACGAGCAGTACTTC. It specifies CASRKAGVSYEQYF.

This clone was found once. The gene calls are TRBV10-3 and TRBJ2-7; D not certain. The V gene's germline CDR1 is ENHRY and CDR2 SYGVKD. The germline V and J ends were trimmed by 3 bases and 0 bases, with 9 bases remaining between them. This CDR3 has 14 residues. The CDR3 sequence is CAISDDTSSYEQYF. CDR3 in DNA: TGTGCCATCAGTGACGACACCTCCTCCTACGAGCAGTACTTC.

This clone showed up just once. The chain carries TRBV3-1 (or the pseudogene TRBV3-2) and TRBJ2-4; TRBD2 agrees at 8 bases. Germline trimming cut 5 bases from V and 3 bases from J; bases unmatched to any gene: 6. The germline CDR1 and CDR2 sequences are LGHDT and YNNKEL (reference sequence). The CDR3 has 15 residues. The DNA of the CDR3 is TGTGCCAGCAGCAGTAGCGGGAAGGGCAAAAACATTCAGTACTTC. Translating it yields CASSSSGKGKNIQYF.

The CDR3 reads CASSGQANNQPQHF. CDR3 bases: TGTGCCAGCAGTGGACAGGCCAACAATCAGCCCCAGCATTTT. The chain has TRBV6-2 or TRBV6-3 and TRBJ1-5; TRBD1 matches 7 bases. V shed 5 bases and J 3 bases; nucleotides not matched to a gene: 4. Germline CDR1 and CDR2: MNHEY and SVGEGT. The CDR3 has 14 residues.

V gene TRBV9 combines with J gene TRBJ2-3; tentatively, D is TRBD1 (6 bases). The V end was cut by 3 bases, the J end by 0 bases, with 8 bases between. Germline V gives CDR1 SGDLS, CDR2 YYNGEE. The CDR3 length is 14 residues. CDR3 sequence reads: CASSEGGSTDTQYF. CDR3 coding DNA: TGTGCCAGCAGCGAAGGGGGTAGCACAGATACGCAGTATTTT.

The V gene is TRBV7-9, the J gene TRBJ2-1; D possibly corresponds to TRBD1 (5 bases). Between the trimmed V and J ends, which lost 4 bases and 8 bases, there was a span of 18 bases. Germline CDR1 reads SEHNR; CDR2 reads FQNEAQ (reference sequence). This CDR3 region has 15 residues. The CDR3 DNA reads TGTGCCAGCAGCTCCTCAGGGCCCTTATGGTATGAGCAGTTCTTC. Residues: CASSSSGPLWYEQFF.

The V gene is TRBV25-1, the J gene TRBJ1-5, with D possibly being TRBD1 (5 bases). Germline-derived CDR1 and CDR2 are MGHDK and SYGVNS. Deletions cut 4 bases from V and 2 bases from J, with 6 bases between. The CDR3 contains 13 residues. For the CDR3, the DNA is TGTGCCAGCAGTGGGGGCCGCAATCAGCCCCAGCATTTT. Residues: CASSGGRNQPQHF.